This T cell receptor beta chain comes out of a study of tumor-infiltrating lymphocytes in oesophageal squamous cell carcinoma. This clonotype was recorded many times. TCRdb reprocessed the PCR reads via MiXCR and lists one record per CDR3 protein. Of about 25,000 distinct CDR3 sequences in the sample, around 40% are singletons; the top ten hold 20% to 25%. The sequence derives from a male donor with esophageal squamous cell carcinoma. The sample was esophageal tumor tissue.

Here the CDR3 reads CASSSGQGSNYGYTF. Written as DNA, the CDR3 is TGTGCCAGCAGCTCGGGACAGGGCTCTAACTATGGCTACACCTTC. The rearrangement uses TRBV28 and TRBJ1-2; 9 bases align to TRBD1. With V trimmed by 6 bases and J by 0 bases, 5 bases remained unmatched. CDR1 is MDHEN, CDR2 SYDVKM, per germline. The CDR3 sequence is 15 residues long.